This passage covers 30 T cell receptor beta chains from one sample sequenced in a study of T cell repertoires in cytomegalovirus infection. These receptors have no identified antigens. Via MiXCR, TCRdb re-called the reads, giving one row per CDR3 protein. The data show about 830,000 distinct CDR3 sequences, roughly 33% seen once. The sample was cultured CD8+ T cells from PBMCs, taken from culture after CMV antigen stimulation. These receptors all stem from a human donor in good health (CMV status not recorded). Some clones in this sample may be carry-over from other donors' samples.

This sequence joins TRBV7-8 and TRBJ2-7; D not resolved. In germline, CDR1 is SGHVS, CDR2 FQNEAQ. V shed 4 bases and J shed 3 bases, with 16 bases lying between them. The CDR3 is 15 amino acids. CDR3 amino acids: CASSSTRNPNYEQYF. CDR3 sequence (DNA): TGTGCCAGCAGCTCGACACGAAATCCAAACTACGAGCAGTACTTC.

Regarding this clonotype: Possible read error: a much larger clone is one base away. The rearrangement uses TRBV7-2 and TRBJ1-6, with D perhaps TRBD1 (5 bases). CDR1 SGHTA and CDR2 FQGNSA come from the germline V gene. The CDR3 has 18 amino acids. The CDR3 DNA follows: TGTGTCAGCAGCTTAGAATGGGGGTCAGGAGGGTGGAATTCACCCCTCCACTTT. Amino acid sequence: CVSSLEWGSGGWNSPLHF.

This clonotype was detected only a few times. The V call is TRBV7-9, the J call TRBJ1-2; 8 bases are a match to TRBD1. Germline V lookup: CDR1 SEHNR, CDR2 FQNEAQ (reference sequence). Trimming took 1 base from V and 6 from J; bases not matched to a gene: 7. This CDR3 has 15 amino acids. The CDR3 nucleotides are TGTGCCAGCAGCTTAGGGACAGGGTACGGCGATGGCTACACCTTC. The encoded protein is CASSLGTGYGDGYTF.

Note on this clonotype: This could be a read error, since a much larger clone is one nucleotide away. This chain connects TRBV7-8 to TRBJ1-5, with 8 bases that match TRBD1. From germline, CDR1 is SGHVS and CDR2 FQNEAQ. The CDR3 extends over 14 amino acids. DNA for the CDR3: TGTGTCAGCAGCTTTCCCGGACAGGGACAGCCCCAGCATTTT. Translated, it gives CVSSFPGQGQPQHF. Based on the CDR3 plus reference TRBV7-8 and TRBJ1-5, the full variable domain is GAGVSQSPRYKVAKRGQDVALRCDPISGHVSLFWYQQALGQGPEFLTYFQNEAQLDKSGLPSDRFFAERPEGSVSTLKIQRTQQEDSAVYLCVSSFPGQGQPQHFGDGTRLSIL.

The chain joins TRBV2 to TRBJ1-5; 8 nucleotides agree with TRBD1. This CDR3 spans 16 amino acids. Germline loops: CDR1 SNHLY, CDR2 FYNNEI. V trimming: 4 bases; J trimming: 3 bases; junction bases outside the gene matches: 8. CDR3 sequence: CASSGQGAVLNQPQHF. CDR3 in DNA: TGTGCCAGCAGTGGGCAGGGGGCAGTCCTCAATCAGCCCCAGCATTTT. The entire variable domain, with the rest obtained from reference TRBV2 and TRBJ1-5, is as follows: EPEVTQTPSHQVTQMGQEVILRCVPISNHLYFYWYRQILGQKVEFLVSFYNNEISEKSEIFDDQFSVERPDGSNFTLKIRSTKLEDSAMYFCASSGQGAVLNQPQHFGDGTRLSIL.

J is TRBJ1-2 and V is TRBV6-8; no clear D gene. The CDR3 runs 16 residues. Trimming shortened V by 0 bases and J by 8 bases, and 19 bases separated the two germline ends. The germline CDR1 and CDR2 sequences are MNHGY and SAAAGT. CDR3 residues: CASSYSNIRAMGGYTF. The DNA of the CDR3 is TGTGCCAGCAGTTACTCGAATATCAGAGCTATGGGAGGCTACACCTTC.

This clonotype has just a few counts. The CDR3 loop reads CASSWKGRRPGELFF. For the CDR3, the DNA is TGTGCCAGCAGTTGGAAGGGGCGCAGACCCGGGGAGCTGTTTTTT. This rearrangement joins TRBV6-6 to TRBJ2-2, with TRBD1 as a possible D gene (5 bases). The CDR3 extends over 15 amino acids. Germline loops: CDR1 MNHNY, CDR2 SVGAGI (reference sequence). V gave up 4 bases and J gave up 6 bases, with 15 bases separating them.

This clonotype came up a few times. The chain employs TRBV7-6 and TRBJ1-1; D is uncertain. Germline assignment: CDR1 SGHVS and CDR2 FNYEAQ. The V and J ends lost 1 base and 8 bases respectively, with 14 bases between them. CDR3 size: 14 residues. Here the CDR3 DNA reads TGTGCCAGCAGCTTAGAGGGTCCCGAGGAGGAAGCTTTCTTT. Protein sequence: CASSLEGPEEEAFF.

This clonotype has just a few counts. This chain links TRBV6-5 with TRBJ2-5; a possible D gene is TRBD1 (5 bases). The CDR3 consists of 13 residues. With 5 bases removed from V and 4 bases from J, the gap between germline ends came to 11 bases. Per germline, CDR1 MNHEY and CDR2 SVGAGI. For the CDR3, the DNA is TGTGCCAGCAGTCCAGGGTACGGAGAGACCCAGTACTTC. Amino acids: CASSPGYGETQYF.

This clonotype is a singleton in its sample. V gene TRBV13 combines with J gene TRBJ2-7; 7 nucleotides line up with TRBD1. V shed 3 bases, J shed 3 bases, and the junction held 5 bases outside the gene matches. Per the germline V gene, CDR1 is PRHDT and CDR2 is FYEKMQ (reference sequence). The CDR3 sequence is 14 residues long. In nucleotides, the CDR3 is TGTGCCAGCAGCTTGACAGGGAAGGGCTACGAGCAGTACTTC. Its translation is CASSLTGKGYEQYF.

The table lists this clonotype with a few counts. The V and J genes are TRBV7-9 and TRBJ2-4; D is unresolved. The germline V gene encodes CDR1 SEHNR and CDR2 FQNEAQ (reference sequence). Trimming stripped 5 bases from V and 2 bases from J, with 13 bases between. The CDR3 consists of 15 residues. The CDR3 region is CASSDTLITKNIQYF. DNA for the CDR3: TGTGCCAGCAGCGACACGTTAATAACCAAAAACATTCAGTACTTC.

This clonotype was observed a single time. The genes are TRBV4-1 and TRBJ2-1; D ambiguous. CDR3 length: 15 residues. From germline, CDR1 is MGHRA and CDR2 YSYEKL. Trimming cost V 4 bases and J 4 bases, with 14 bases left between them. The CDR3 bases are TGCGCCAGCAGCCCTTACCTCACACAGTACAATGAGCAGTTCTTC. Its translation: CASSPYLTQYNEQFF.

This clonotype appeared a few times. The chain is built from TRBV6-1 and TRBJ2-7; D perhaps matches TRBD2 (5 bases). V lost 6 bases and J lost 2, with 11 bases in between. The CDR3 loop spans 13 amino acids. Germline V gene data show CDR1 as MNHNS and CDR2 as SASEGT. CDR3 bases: TGTGCCAGCAGAAAAGCCGGGGCCTACGAGCAGTACGTC. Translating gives CASRKAGAYEQYV.

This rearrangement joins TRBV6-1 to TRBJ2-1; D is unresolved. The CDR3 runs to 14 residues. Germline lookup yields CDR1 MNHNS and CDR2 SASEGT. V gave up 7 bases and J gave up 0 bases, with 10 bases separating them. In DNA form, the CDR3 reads TGTGCCAGCACCGACGGAGACTCCTACAATGAGCAGTTCTTC. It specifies CASTDGDSYNEQFF.

CDR3 amino acids: CASSLWRGGYNEQFF. In DNA form, the CDR3 reads TGTGCCAGCAGTTTATGGCGGGGCGGATACAATGAGCAGTTCTTC. This chain uses TRBV28 with TRBJ2-1, with D possibly TRBD2 on 6 matching bases. CDR1 is MDHEN, CDR2 SYDVKM, per germline. The length of the CDR3 is 15 residues. V gave up 0 bases and J gave up 4 bases, with 10 bases separating them.

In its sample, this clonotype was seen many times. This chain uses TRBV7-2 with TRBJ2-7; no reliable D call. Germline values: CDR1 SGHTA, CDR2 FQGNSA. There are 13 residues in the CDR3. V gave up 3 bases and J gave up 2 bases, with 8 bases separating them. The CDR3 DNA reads TGTGCCAGCAGCTTGACTCCAACCTACGAGCAGTACGTC. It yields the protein CASSLTPTYEQYV.

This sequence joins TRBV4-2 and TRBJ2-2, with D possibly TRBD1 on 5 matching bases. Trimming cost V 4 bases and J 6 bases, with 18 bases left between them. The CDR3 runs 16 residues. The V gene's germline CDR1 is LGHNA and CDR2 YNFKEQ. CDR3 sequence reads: CASSLLRVGASGELFF. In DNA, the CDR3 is TGTGCCAGCAGCCTATTACGTGTTGGGGCGTCCGGGGAGCTGTTTTTT.

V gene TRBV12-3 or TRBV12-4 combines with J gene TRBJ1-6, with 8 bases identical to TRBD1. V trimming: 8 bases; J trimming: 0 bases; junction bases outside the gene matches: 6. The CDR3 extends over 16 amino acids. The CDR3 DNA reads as TGTGCCAGCTCACAGGGGGTGAGCTCCTATAATTCACCCCTCCACTTT. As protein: CASSQGVSSYNSPLHF.

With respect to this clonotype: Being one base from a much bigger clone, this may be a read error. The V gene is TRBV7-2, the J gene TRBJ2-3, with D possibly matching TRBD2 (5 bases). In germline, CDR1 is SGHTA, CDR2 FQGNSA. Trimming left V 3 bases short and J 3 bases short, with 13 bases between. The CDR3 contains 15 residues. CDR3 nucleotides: TGTACCAGCAGCTTCTCGGGGATTGGAACAGATACGCAGTATTTT. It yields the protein CTSSFSGIGTDTQYF.

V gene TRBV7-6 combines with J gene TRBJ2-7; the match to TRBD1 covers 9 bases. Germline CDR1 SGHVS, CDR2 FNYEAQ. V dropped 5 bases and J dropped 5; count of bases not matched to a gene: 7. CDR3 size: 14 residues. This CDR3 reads CASSSRDRADEQYF. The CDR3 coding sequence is TGTGCCAGCAGCAGCCGGGACAGGGCTGACGAGCAGTACTTC.

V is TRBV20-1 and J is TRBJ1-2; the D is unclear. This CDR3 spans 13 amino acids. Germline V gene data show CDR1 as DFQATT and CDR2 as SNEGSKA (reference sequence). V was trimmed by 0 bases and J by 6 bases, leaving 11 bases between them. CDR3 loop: CSAREVGFNGYTF. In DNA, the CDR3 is TGCAGTGCTAGAGAAGTAGGGTTTAATGGCTACACCTTC.

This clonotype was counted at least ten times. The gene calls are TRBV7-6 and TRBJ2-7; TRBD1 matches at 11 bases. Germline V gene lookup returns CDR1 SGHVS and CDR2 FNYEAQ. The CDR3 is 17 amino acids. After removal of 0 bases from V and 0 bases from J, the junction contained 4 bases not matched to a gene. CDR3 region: CASSLAVGTGGSYEQYV. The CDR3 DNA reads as TGTGCCAGCAGCTTAGCGGTGGGGACAGGGGGCTCCTACGAGCAGTACGTC.

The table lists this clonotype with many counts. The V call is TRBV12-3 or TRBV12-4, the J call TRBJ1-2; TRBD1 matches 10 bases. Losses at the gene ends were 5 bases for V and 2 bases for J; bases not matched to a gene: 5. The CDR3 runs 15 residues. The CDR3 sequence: CASSPRDRGNYGYTF. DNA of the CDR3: TGTGCCAGCAGTCCCCGGGACAGGGGCAACTATGGCTACACCTTC.

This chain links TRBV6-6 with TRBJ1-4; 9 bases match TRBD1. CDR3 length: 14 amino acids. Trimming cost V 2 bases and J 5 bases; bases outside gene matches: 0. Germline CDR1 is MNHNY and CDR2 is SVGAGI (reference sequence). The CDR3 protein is CASSYGTGNEKLFF. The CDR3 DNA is TGTGCCAGCAGTTACGGGACAGGGAATGAAAAACTGTTTTTT.

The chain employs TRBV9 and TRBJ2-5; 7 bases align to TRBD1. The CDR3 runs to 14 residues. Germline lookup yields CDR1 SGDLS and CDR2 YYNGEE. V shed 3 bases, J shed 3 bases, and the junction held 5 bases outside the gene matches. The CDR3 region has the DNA TGTGCCAGCAGCGGCCGGGACAGTAAAGAGACCCAGTACTTC. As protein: CASSGRDSKETQYF.

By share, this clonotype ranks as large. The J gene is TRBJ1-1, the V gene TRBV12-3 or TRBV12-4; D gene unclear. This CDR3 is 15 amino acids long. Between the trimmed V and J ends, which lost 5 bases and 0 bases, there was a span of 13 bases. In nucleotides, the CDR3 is TGTGCCAGCAGTCCGTCCGGAGAGATGAACACTGAAGCTTTCTTT. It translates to CASSPSGEMNTEAFF.

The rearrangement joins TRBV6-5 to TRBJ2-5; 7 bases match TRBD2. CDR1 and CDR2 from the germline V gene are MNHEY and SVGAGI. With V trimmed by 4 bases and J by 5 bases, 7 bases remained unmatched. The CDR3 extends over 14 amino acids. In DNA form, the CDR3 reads TGTGCCAGCAGTTCATCGCCGGGGGGTGAGACCCAGTACTTC. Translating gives CASSSSPGGETQYF.

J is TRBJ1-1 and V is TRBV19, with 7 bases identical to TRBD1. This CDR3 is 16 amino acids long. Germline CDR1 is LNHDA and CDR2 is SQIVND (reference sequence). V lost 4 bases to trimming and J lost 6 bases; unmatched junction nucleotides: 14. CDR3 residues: CASSTSPTDRSAEAFF. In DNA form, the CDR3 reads TGTGCCAGTAGTACATCCCCTACGGACAGGTCCGCTGAAGCTTTCTTT.

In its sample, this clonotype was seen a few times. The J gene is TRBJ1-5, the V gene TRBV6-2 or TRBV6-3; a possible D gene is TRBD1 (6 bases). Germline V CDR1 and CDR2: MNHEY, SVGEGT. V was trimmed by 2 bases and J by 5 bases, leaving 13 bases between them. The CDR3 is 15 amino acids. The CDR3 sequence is CASSYLNRAHQPQHF. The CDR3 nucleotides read TGTGCCAGCAGTTACCTTAACAGGGCTCATCAGCCCCAGCATTTT.

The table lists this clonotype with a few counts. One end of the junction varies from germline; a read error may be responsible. The CDR3 protein is CASRLQALQF. The CDR3, as DNA: TGTGCCAGCAGGTTACAGGCTCTACAATTT. The chain carries TRBV7-2 and TRBJ1-1; D might be TRBD1 (5 bases). Per the germline V gene, CDR1 is SGHTA and CDR2 is FQGNSA. This CDR3 has 10 residues.